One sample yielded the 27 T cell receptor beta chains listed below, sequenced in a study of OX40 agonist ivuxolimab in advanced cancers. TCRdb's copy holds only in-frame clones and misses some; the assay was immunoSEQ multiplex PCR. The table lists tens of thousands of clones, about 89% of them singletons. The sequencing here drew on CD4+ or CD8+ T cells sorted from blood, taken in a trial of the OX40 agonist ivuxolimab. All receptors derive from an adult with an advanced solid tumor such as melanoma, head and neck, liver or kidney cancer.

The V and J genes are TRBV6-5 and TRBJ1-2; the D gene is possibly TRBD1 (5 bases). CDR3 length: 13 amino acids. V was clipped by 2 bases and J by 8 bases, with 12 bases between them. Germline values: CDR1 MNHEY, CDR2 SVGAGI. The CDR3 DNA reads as TGTGCCAGCAGTTACGGGACCACCGGGGGCTACACCTTC. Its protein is CASSYGTTGGYTF.

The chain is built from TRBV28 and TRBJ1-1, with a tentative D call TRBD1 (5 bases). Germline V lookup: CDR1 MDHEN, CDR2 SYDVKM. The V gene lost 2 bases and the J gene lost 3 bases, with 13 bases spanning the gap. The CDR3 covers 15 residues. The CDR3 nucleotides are TGTGCCAGCAGTTTAGGGGGATTGGGACACACTGAAGCTTTCTTT. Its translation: CASSLGGLGHTEAFF.

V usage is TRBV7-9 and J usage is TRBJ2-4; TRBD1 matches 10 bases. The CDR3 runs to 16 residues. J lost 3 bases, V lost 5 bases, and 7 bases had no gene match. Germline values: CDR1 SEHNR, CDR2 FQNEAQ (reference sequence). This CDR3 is CASSPLGTGVKNIQYF. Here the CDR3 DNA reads TGTGCCAGCAGCCCCCTAGGGACAGGGGTCAAAAACATTCAGTACTTC.

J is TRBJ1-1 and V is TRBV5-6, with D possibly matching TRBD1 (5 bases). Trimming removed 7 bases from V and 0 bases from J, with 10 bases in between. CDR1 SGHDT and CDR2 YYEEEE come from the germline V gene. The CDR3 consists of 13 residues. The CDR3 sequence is CASSDIVNTEAFF. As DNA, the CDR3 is TGTGCCAGCTCGGACATTGTGAACACTGAAGCTTTCTTT.

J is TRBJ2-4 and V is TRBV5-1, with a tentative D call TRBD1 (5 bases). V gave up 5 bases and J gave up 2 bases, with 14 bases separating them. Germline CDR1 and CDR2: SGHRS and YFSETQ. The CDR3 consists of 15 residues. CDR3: CASRVDSVSKNIQYF. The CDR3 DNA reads TGCGCCAGCAGAGTCGACAGCGTGTCCAAAAACATTCAGTACTTC.

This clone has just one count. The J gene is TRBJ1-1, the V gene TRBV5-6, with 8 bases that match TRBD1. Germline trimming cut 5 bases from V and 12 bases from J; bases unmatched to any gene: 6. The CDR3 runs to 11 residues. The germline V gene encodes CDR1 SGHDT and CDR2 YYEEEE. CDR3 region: CASSQGANTFF. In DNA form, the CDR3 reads TGTGCCAGCAGTCAGGGGGCTAATACTTTCTTT.

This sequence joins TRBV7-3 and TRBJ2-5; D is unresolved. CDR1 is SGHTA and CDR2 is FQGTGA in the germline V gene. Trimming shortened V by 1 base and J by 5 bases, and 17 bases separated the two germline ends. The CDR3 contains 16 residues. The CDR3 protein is CASSLNPSRVWETQYF. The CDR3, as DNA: TGTGCCAGCAGCTTAAACCCATCAAGGGTATGGGAGACCCAGTACTTC.

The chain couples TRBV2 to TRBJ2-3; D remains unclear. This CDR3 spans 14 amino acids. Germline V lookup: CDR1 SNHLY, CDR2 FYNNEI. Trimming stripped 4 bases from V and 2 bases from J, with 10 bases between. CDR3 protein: CASSVEAATDTQYF. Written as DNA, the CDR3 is TGTGCCAGCAGTGTTGAGGCAGCCACAGATACGCAGTATTTT.

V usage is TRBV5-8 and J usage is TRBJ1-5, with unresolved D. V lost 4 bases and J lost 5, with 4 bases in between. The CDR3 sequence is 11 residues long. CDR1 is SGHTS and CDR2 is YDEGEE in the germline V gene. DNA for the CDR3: TGTGCCAGCAGCATCCATCAGCCCCAGCATTTT. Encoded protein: CASSIHQPQHF.

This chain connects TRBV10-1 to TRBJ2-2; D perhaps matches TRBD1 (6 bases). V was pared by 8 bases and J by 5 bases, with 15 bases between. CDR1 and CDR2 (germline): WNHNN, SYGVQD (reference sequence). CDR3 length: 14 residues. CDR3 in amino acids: CASARQVLTGELFF. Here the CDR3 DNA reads TGCGCCAGCGCCAGACAGGTTTTGACCGGGGAGCTGTTTTTT.

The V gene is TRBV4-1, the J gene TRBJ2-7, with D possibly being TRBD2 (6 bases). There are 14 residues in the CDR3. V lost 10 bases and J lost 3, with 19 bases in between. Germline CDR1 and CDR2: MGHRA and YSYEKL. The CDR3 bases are TGCGCCACCTCTTCCCCCGGGAGACGCTACGAGCAGTACTTC. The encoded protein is CATSSPGRRYEQYF.

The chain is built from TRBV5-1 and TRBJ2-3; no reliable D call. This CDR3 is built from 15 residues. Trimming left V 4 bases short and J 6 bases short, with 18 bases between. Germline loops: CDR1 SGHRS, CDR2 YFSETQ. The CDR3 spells CASSALTSLGDTQYF. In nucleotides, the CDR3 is TGCGCCAGCAGCGCACTCACCTCCTTGGGGGATACGCAGTATTTT.

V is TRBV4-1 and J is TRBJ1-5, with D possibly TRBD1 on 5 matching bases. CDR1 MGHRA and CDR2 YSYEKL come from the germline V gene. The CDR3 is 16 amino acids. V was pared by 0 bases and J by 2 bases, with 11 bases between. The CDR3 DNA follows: TGCGCCAGCAGCCAAGAGCCGGGGGGAGGCAATCAGCCCCAGCATTTT. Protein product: CASSQEPGGGNQPQHF.

In DNA, the CDR3 is TGTGCCAGCAGCGTCACAGGAGGGGTGGAGACCCAGTACTTC. It translates to CASSVTGGVETQYF. The chain links TRBV9 to TRBJ2-5, with a possible D match to TRBD2 (6 bases). CDR3 size: 14 residues. Germline CDR1 reads SGDLS; CDR2 reads YYNGEE. Trimming stripped 2 bases from V and 5 bases from J, with 13 bases between.

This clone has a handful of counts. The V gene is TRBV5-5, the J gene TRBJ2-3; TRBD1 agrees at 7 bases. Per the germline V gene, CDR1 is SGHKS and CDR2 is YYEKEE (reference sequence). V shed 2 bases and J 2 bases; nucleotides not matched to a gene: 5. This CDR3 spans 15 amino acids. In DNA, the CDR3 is TGTGCCAGCAGCTTTGGGGACAGCTACACAGATACGCAGTATTTT. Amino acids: CASSFGDSYTDTQYF. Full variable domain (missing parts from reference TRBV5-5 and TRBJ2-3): DAGVTQSPTHLIKTRGQQVTLRCSPISGHKSVSWYQQVLGQGPQFIFQYYEKEERGRGNFPDRFSARQFPNYSSELNVNALLLGDSALYLCASSFGDSYTDTQYFGPGTRLTVL.

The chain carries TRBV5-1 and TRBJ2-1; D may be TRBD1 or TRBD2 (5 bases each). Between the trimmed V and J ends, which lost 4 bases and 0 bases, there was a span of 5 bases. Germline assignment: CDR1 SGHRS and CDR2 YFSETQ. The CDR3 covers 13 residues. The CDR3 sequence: CASSGGSYNEQFF. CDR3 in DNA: TGCGCCAGCAGCGGGGGCTCCTACAATGAGCAGTTCTTC.

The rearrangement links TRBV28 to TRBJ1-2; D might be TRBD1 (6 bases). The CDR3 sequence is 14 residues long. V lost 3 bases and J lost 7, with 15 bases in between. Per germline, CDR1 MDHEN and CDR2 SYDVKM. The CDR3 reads CASSLSSGDIGYTF. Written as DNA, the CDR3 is TGTGCCAGCAGTTTGAGTTCAGGGGATATTGGCTACACCTTC.

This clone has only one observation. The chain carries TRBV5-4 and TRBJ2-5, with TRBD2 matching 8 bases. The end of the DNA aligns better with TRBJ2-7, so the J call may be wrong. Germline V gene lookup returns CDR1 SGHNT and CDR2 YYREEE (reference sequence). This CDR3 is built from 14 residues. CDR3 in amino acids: CASTPGGDTYEQYF. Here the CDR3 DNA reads TGTGCCAGCACCCCGGGGGGGGACACCTACGAGCAGTACTTC.

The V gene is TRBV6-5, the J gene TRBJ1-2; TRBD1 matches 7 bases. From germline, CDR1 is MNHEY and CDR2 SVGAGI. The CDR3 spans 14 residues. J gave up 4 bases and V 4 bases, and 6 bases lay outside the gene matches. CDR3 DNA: TGTGCCAGCAGTTCGGGACAGAGGAGCTATGGCTACACCTTC. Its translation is CASSSGQRSYGYTF.

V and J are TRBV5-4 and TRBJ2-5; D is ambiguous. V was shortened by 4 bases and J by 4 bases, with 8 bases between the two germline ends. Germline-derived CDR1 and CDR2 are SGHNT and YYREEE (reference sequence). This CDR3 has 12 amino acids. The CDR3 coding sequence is TGTGCCAGCAGCCTAGGACGAGAGACCCAGTACTTC. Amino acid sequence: CASSLGRETQYF. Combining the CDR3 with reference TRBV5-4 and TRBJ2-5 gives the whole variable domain ETGVTQSPTHLIKTRGQQVTLRCSSQSGHNTVSWYQQALGQGPQFIFQYYREEENGRGNFPPRFSGLQFPNYSSELNVNALELDDSALYLCASSLGRETQYFGPGTRLLVL.

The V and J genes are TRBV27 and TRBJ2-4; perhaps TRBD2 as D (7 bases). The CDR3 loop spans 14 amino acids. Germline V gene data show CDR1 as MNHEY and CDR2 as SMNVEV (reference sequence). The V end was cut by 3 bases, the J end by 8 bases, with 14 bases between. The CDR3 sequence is CASSLGGAADIQYF. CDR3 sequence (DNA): TGTGCCAGCAGTTTGGGGGGGGCCGCGGACATTCAGTACTTC.

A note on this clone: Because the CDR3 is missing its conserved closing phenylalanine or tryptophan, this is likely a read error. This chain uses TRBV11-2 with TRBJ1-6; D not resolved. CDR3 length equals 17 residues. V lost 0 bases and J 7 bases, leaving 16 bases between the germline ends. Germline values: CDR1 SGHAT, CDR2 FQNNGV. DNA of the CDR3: TGTGCCAGCAGCTTAGATGGTGTGCGGGTTAGGAATTCACCCCTCCACCTT. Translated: CASSLDGVRVRNSPLHL.

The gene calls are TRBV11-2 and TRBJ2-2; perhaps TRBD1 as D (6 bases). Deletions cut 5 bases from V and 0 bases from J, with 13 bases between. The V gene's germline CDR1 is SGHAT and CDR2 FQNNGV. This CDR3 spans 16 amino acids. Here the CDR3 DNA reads TGTGCCAGCAGCCCAATTGGACAGCCGAACACCGGGGAGCTGTTTTTT. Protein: CASSPIGQPNTGELFF.

The CDR3 sequence: CASSPPGTSGYNEQFF. As DNA, the CDR3 is TGTGCCAGCAGCCCCCCCGGGACTAGCGGCTACAATGAGCAGTTCTTC. The V gene is TRBV5-4, the J gene TRBJ2-1; 11 bases agree with TRBD2. CDR1 and CDR2 from the germline V gene are SGHNT and YYREEE (reference sequence). The CDR3 is made up of 16 amino acids. V was pared by 4 bases and J by 3 bases, with 6 bases of the junction left unmatched.

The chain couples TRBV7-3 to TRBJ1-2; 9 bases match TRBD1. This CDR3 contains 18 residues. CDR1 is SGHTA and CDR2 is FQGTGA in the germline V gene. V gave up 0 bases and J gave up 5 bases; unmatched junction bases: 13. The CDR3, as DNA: TGTGCCAGCAGCTTAACCCCCGGGACAGGGATTGCTGGGTATGGCTACACCTTC. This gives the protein CASSLTPGTGIAGYGYTF.

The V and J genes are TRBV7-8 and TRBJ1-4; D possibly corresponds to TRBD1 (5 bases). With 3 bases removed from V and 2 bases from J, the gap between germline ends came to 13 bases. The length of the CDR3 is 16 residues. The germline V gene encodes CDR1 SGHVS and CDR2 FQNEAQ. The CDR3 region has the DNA TGTGCCAGCAGCTTCCTCGCCTGGGGGACTAATGAAAAACTGTTTTTT. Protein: CASSFLAWGTNEKLFF.

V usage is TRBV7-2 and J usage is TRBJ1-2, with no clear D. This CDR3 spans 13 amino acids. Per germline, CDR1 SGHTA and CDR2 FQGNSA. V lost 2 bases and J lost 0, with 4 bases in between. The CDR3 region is CASSLRPNYGYTF. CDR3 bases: TGTGCCAGCAGCTTAAGGCCTAACTATGGCTACACCTTC.